Shown below are 19 T cell receptor beta chains from a single sample sequenced in a study of technical replicates of blood from several donors. Clones were read by immunoSEQ multiplex PCR, and TCRdb kept only the in-frame ones, dropping some. The table has roughly 62,000 clones, about 94% seen once; the top ten hold around 3%. Sequencing used PBMCs. The receptors were gathered from a human donor in good health. Some clones in this sample may be carry-over from other donors' samples.

This rearrangement joins TRBV2 to TRBJ2-7; tentative D call: TRBD1 (6 bases). V was shortened by 10 bases and J by 2 bases, with 15 bases between the two germline ends. The germline V gene has CDR1 SNHLY and CDR2 FYNNEI. The CDR3 is made up of 13 amino acids. Written as DNA, the CDR3 is TGTGCCAACGTACAGGGATACCCCTACGAGCAGTACTTC. It translates to CANVQGYPYEQYF.

The V gene is TRBV7-2, the J gene TRBJ2-5; perhaps TRBD2 as D (6 bases). V lost 5 bases to trimming and J lost 8 bases, with 18 bases between them. Germline V CDR1 and CDR2: SGHTA, FQGNSA. This CDR3 is built from 14 residues. CDR3 sequence: CASSLPGLLPTQYF. The DNA of the CDR3 is TGTGCCAGCAGCCTACCGGGACTCCTCCCTACCCAGTACTTC.

V gene TRBV7-2 combines with J gene TRBJ2-7; D perhaps matches TRBD2 (5 bases). Trimming took 4 bases from V and 3 from J, leaving 16 bases between them. The CDR3 consists of 15 residues. CDR1 and CDR2 (germline): SGHTA, FQGNSA. The CDR3 nucleotides read TGTGCCAGCAGCTCCGTCCGGACTGGGTTCTACGAGCAGTACTTC. Its protein product is CASSSVRTGFYEQYF.

The chain links TRBV7-9 to TRBJ2-3, with TRBD1 as a possible D gene (5 bases). Per the germline V gene, CDR1 is SEHNR and CDR2 is FQNEAQ (reference sequence). The CDR3 totals 16 residues. V lost 0 bases to trimming and J lost 0 bases, with 10 bases between them. The CDR3 bases are TGTGCCAGCAGCTTAGCGAGACAGTTGAGCACAGATACGCAGTATTTT. Translated, it gives CASSLARQLSTDTQYF. The entire variable domain, with the rest obtained from reference TRBV7-9 and TRBJ2-3, is as follows: DTGVSQNPRHKITKRGQNVTFRCDPISEHNRLYWYRQTLGQGPEFLTYFQNEAQLEKSRLLSDRFSAERPKGSFSTLEIQRTEQGDSAMYLCASSLARQLSTDTQYFGPGTRLTVL.

This rearrangement joins TRBV9 to TRBJ2-1, with TRBD2 matching over 8 bases. V shed 4 bases, J shed 9 bases, and the junction held 15 bases outside the gene matches. CDR3 length: 16 residues. From germline, CDR1 is SGDLS and CDR2 YYNGEE. CDR3 sequence (DNA): TGTGCCAGCAGCAGTTGGCTAGCGGGCGCCTTTGCTGAGCAGTTCTTC. Amino acids: CASSSWLAGAFAEQFF.

V gene TRBV5-4 combines with J gene TRBJ2-1, with 7 bases identical to TRBD2. V gave up 6 bases and J gave up 8 bases; unmatched junction bases: 8. Per the germline V gene, CDR1 is SGHNT and CDR2 is YYREEE (reference sequence). This CDR3 has 13 amino acids. Here the CDR3 DNA reads TGTGCCAGCACACAAGCGGGATATTATGAGCAGTTCTTC. Translation: CASTQAGYYEQFF.

The chain employs TRBV4-2 and TRBJ2-3; TRBD2 agrees at 7 bases. This CDR3 spans 14 amino acids. Germline V gene data show CDR1 as LGHNA and CDR2 as YNFKEQ. The V gene end was trimmed by 0 bases and the J gene end by 10 bases; junction bases not matched to a gene: 7. The CDR3: CASSQDLAGRAQYF. Here the CDR3 DNA reads TGTGCCAGCAGCCAAGATCTTGCGGGGAGGGCGCAGTATTTT.

J is TRBJ2-5 and V is TRBV7-3; D remains ambiguous. V was trimmed by 6 bases and J by 4 bases, leaving 12 bases between them. Germline-derived CDR1 and CDR2 are SGHTA and FQGTGA. The CDR3 sequence is 13 residues long. The CDR3 here is CASSSDIGETQYF. The CDR3 DNA follows: TGTGCCAGCAGTTCTGACATCGGAGAGACCCAGTACTTC. Variable domain in full (rest from reference TRBV7-3 and TRBJ2-5): GAGVSQTPSNKVTEKGKYVELRCDPISGHTALYWYRQSLGQGPEFLIYFQGTGAADDSGLPNDRFFAVRPEGSVSTLKIQRTERGDSAVYLCASSSDIGETQYFGPGTRLLVL.

The J gene is TRBJ2-3, the V gene TRBV4-2; D call uncertain. V lost 5 bases to trimming and J lost 4 bases, with 10 bases between them. The CDR3 runs 13 residues. CDR1 is LGHNA and CDR2 is YNFKEQ in the germline V gene. CDR3 sequence reads: CASSTQQPDTQYF. CDR3 nucleotide sequence: TGTGCCAGCAGCACGCAACAGCCAGATACGCAGTATTTT.

The gene calls are TRBV5-6 and TRBJ2-1, with D perhaps matching TRBD2 (6 bases). V was cut by 3 bases and J by 0 bases, with 13 bases left in between. The CDR3 is made up of 16 amino acids. Germline lookup yields CDR1 SGHDT and CDR2 YYEEEE. In DNA form, the CDR3 reads TGTGCCAGCAGCTCTGGTGTCGGGAGCTCCTACAATGAGCAGTTCTTC. Protein: CASSSGVGSSYNEQFF.

This chain links TRBV5-8 with TRBJ2-3, with 8 bases aligning to TRBD2. Germline values: CDR1 SGHTS, CDR2 YDEGEE. The CDR3 totals 16 residues. The junction had 6 bases not matched to a gene; V was cut back by 3 bases and J by 0 bases. As DNA, the CDR3 is TGTGCCAGCAGCTCACGGGCTAGCGGGAGCACAGATACGCAGTATTTT. It translates to CASSSRASGSTDTQYF.

The CDR3 DNA is TGCGCCAGCAGCTGGTTAGTGGGAGTTCTCGGGGGAGAGCAGTACTTC. Protein: CASSWLVGVLGGEQYF. The chain has TRBV4-1 and TRBJ2-7, with D possibly matching TRBD2 (6 bases). This CDR3 region has 16 residues. The V end lost 5 bases, the J end lost 7 bases, and 24 bases lay between the germline ends. Per germline, CDR1 MGHRA and CDR2 YSYEKL.

The rearrangement links TRBV2 to TRBJ1-5, with no clear D. The V end lost 4 bases, the J end lost 6 bases, and 13 bases lay between the germline ends. The CDR3 sequence is 14 residues long. Germline CDR1 is SNHLY and CDR2 is FYNNEI. CDR3 in amino acids: CASSGSLRSQPQHF. Written as DNA, the CDR3 is TGTGCCAGCAGTGGGTCCCTTAGGAGTCAGCCCCAGCATTTT.

The V and J genes are TRBV4-1 and TRBJ2-4; 12 bases fit TRBD2. Germline V CDR1 and CDR2: MGHRA, YSYEKL. The CDR3 covers 20 residues. V was clipped by 3 bases and J by 1 base; unmatched bases: 13. CDR3 nucleotide sequence: TGCGCCAGCAGCCATCGACTAGCGGGAGAGTATTTGCAGGCCAAAAACATTCAGTACTTC. As protein: CASSHRLAGEYLQAKNIQYF.

This clone was detected a few times. The genes are TRBV4-3 and TRBJ1-4; D perhaps matches TRBD1 (5 bases). The CDR3 is 15 amino acids. Trimming removed 0 bases at V and 4 bases at J, with 9 bases between. Germline loops: CDR1 LGHNA, CDR2 YSLEER. The CDR3: CASSQDAGNNEKLFF. CDR3 DNA: TGCGCCAGCAGCCAAGATGCAGGGAATAATGAAAAACTGTTTTTT.

The chain combines TRBV12-5 with TRBJ2-1; 12 bases agree with TRBD2. J lost 1 base, V lost 6 bases, and 7 bases had no gene match. This CDR3 has 17 amino acids. CDR1 and CDR2 (germline): LGHNT, FRNRAP. Here the CDR3 DNA reads TGTGCTAGTGGGGAGGGTGGACTAGCGGGATCCTACAATGAGCAGTTCTTC. Its translation is CASGEGGLAGSYNEQFF.

The CDR3 sequence: CATSRTRGANEQFF. CDR3 DNA sequence: TGTGCCACCAGCAGGACTAGAGGGGCCAATGAGCAGTTCTTC. This chain connects TRBV15 to TRBJ2-1; D perhaps matches TRBD2 (6 bases). The CDR3 has 14 amino acids. Trimming shortened V by 3 bases and J by 6 bases, and 12 bases separated the two germline ends. Germline V CDR1 and CDR2: LNHNV, YYDKDF (reference sequence).

V gene TRBV6-5 combines with J gene TRBJ1-2; a possible D gene is TRBD1 (5 bases). The germline CDR1 and CDR2 sequences are MNHEY and SVGAGI. The CDR3 has 14 residues. V lost 0 bases and J lost 5, with 10 bases in between. CDR3 in DNA: TGTGCCAGCAGTTACTCCGGGCAGGGTTATGGCTACACCTTC. Translated, it gives CASSYSGQGYGYTF.

CDR3 bases: TGTGCCAGCAGCTTAGCCGGGACTAGCGTCTCCACCGGGGAGCTGTTTTTT. It is translated as CASSLAGTSVSTGELFF. This chain uses TRBV11-3 with TRBJ2-2; 10 nucleotides line up with TRBD2. Germline CDR1 reads SGHNT; CDR2 reads YENEEA. CDR3 size: 17 residues. V trimming: 1 base; J trimming: 4 bases; junction bases outside the gene matches: 6.